The 32 T cell receptor beta chains reported below all come from one sample, sequenced in a study of identical twins. TCRdb reanalysed the 5' RACE reads using MiXCR and keeps one entry per CDR3 protein. Here the sample spans roughly 480,000 distinct CDR3 sequences, less than 25% being singletons. These data also featured in a second study, about T cells expressing NK-cell markers.

The sample consisted of CD4+ T cells sorted from blood. These receptors were obtained from a woman aged 18-29 years in good health.

V usage is TRBV2 and J usage is TRBJ1-1, with a weak D call TRBD1 (5 bases). V was shortened by 6 bases and J by 0 bases, with 11 bases between the two germline ends. Per germline, CDR1 SNHLY and CDR2 FYNNEI. The length of the CDR3 is 14 residues. CDR3: CASSVGPMNTEAFF. The CDR3 DNA follows: TGTGCCAGCAGCGTGGGACCAATGAACACTGAAGCTTTCTTT.

This rearrangement joins TRBV2 to TRBJ2-1; possibly TRBD1 for D (5 bases). Germline V gene sequence: CDR1 SNHLY, CDR2 FYNNEI. V lost 7 bases and J lost 14, with 21 bases in between. This CDR3 region has 13 residues. CDR3 bases: TGTGCCAGCAAAAATTTGGGGCTCGGTAGGGAGTTCTTC. Protein sequence: CASKNLGLGREFF.

This clonotype was counted between two and nine times. The chain is built from TRBV5-6 and TRBJ2-1; 10 bases match TRBD2. Germline loops: CDR1 SGHDT, CDR2 YYEEEE. CDR3 length: 15 residues. Trimming at V came to 4 bases and at J to 9 bases, leaving 10 bases not matched to a gene. DNA for the CDR3: TGTGCCAGCAGCCCTTCAGGGCTAGCGGGAGCTGAGCAGTTCTTC. This codes for CASSPSGLAGAEQFF.

The chain joins TRBV10-3 to TRBJ2-3; no definite D call. The CDR3 loop spans 12 amino acids. Germline loops: CDR1 ENHRY, CDR2 SYGVKD. Trimming pared 0 bases from V and 7 bases from J, leaving 5 bases between. The DNA for the CDR3 is TGTGCCATCAGTGAGTCGAAGTATACGCAGTATTTT. Its protein product is CAISESKYTQYF.

This chain joins TRBV7-2 and TRBJ2-1; 14 bases match TRBD2. This CDR3 spans 15 amino acids. V shed 7 bases and J 6 bases; nucleotides not matched to a gene: 5. Germline lookup yields CDR1 SGHTA and CDR2 FQGNSA. The CDR3 region has the DNA TGTGCCAGCACCCCGGGACTAGCGGGGGTCAATGAGCAGTTCTTC. Translation gives CASTPGLAGVNEQFF.

A few counts support this clonotype. CDR3 in DNA: TGTGCCAGCAGCTTCCTGAGCCCTAGAACTTTAAACTATGGCTACACCTTC. This encodes CASSFLSPRTLNYGYTF. The chain has TRBV7-2 and TRBJ1-2, with D uncertain. The V gene's germline CDR1 is SGHTA and CDR2 FQGNSA. The CDR3 is 17 residues long. The V end lost 3 bases, the J end lost 2 bases, and 19 bases lay between the germline ends. Full variable domain (rest looked up from reference TRBV7-2 and TRBJ1-2): GAGVSQSPSNKVTEKGKDVELRCDPISGHTALYWYRQSLGQGLEFLIYFQGNSAPDKSGLPSDRFSAERTGGSVSTLTIQRTQQEDSAVYLCASSFLSPRTLNYGYTFGSGTRLTVV.

Many counts were recorded for this clonotype. V gene TRBV4-1 combines with J gene TRBJ2-2; tentative D call: TRBD1 (6 bases). The germline V gene has CDR1 MGHRA and CDR2 YSYEKL. The CDR3 is 15 residues long. V lost 3 bases to trimming and J lost 1 base, with 9 bases between them. The DNA for the CDR3 is TGCGCCAGCAGCCACTCGGACAGGAACACCGGGGAGCTGTTTTTT. It encodes CASSHSDRNTGELFF.

A few counts support this clonotype. The genes are TRBV12-3 or TRBV12-4 and TRBJ1-1; 9 bases align to TRBD1. V lost 4 bases, J lost 6 bases, and 15 bases stayed unmatched. This CDR3 has 17 residues. CDR3: CASSSLKGQGGSAEAFF. DNA of the CDR3: TGTGCCAGCAGTTCCTTGAAGGGACAGGGAGGCTCGGCTGAAGCTTTCTTT.

The CDR3 protein is CSVEGQGYGYTF. The CDR3 nucleotides are TGCAGCGTTGAAGGACAGGGCTATGGCTACACCTTC. The rearrangement uses TRBV29-1 and TRBJ1-2, with 7 bases that match TRBD1. J was trimmed by 4 bases and V by 1 base; bases with no gene match: 0. The CDR3 is made up of 12 amino acids. Looked up from germline, CDR1 is SQVTM and CDR2 is ANQGSEA.

This clonotype has more than one count but fewer than ten. J is TRBJ2-3 and V is TRBV5-5; no clear D. With 4 bases removed from V and 2 bases from J, the gap between germline ends came to 11 bases. In germline, CDR1 is SGHKS, CDR2 YYEKEE (reference sequence). The CDR3 extends over 14 amino acids. The CDR3 DNA follows: TGTGCCAGCAGCCCGCGGTCTGTCACAGATACGCAGTATTTT. It translates to CASSPRSVTDTQYF.

This chain links TRBV28 with TRBJ2-2; D gene unclear. This CDR3 contains 15 residues. CDR1 and CDR2 (germline): MDHEN, SYDVKM. V shed 2 bases and J shed 0 bases, with 7 bases lying between them. This chain's CDR3 is CASSLPGSNTGELFF. The CDR3, as DNA: TGTGCCAGCAGTTTACCAGGATCGAACACCGGGGAGCTGTTTTTT. The full variable domain, completed using reference TRBV28 and TRBJ2-2, is DVKVTQSSRYLVKRTGEKVFLECVQDMDHENMFWYRQDPGLGLRLIYFSYDVKMKEKGDIPEGYSVSREKKERFSLILESASTNQTSMYLCASSLPGSNTGELFFGEGSRLTVL.

This clonotype appeared a few times. The gene calls are TRBV7-9 and TRBJ2-2; D is unclear. Germline CDR1 and CDR2: SEHNR and FQNEAQ (reference sequence). Trimming stripped 4 bases from V and 6 bases from J, with 9 bases between. This CDR3 is 13 amino acids long. In DNA form, the CDR3 reads TGTGCCAGCAGCTCGTTAACCGCCGGGGAGCTGTTTTTT. Amino acids: CASSSLTAGELFF.

The sample holds a few counts of this clonotype. The rearrangement links TRBV10-3 to TRBJ2-1; no reliable D call. CDR1 and CDR2 (germline): ENHRY, SYGVKD. This CDR3 comprises 12 residues. V was clipped by 2 bases and J by 12 bases, with 11 bases between them. As DNA, the CDR3 is TGTGCCATCAGTGAGCCCTTAGTCGCGCAGTTCTTC. Amino acid sequence: CAISEPLVAQFF.

This chain connects TRBV20-1 to TRBJ2-1; 7 positions agree with TRBD1. The CDR3 runs to 14 residues. Germline CDR1 is DFQATT and CDR2 is SNEGSKA (reference sequence). Trimming took 5 bases from V and 7 from J; bases not matched to a gene: 11. DNA of the CDR3: TGCAGTGCTTCCCGGGACAGTAGCAGTAATGAGCAGTTCTTC. Encoded protein: CSASRDSSSNEQFF.

The chain recombines TRBV12-3 or TRBV12-4 with TRBJ1-2; TRBD1 matches 7 bases. The ends lost 10 bases at V and 7 bases at J; junction bases unmatched: 9. This CDR3 spans 12 amino acids. The CDR3 coding sequence is TGTGCCACCAAGGGGGCGCGGGTTGGCTACACCTTC. As protein: CATKGARVGYTF.

This clonotype was seen only a few times. The chain combines TRBV25-1 with TRBJ2-7; D is possibly TRBD2 (6 bases). Germline CDR1 is MGHDK and CDR2 is SYGVNS. The CDR3 totals 15 residues. The V and J ends lost 1 base and 3 bases respectively, with 13 bases between them. The CDR3, as DNA: TGTGCCAGCAGTGAATTTGGGACTTTGGGCTACGAGCAGTACTTC. Translation: CASSEFGTLGYEQYF.

This clonotype has a handful of counts. The chain is built from TRBV14 and TRBJ2-1; D uncertain. Looked up from germline, CDR1 is SGHDN and CDR2 is FVKESK. The CDR3 is 14 residues long. Deletions cut 1 base from V and 9 bases from J, with 13 bases between. The CDR3 nucleotides are TGTGCCAGCAGCCAAGCCCGGCGAATGCGTGAGCAGTTCTTC. The encoded protein is CASSQARRMREQFF.

V and J are TRBV12-3 or TRBV12-4 and TRBJ1-1, with D possibly matching TRBD1 (6 bases). Trimming took off 6 bases at V and 9 bases at J, with 11 bases between the two ends. This CDR3 has 11 residues. The CDR3 sequence is CASSRGGKAFF. CDR3 DNA: TGTGCCAGCAGCCGAGGGGGGAAAGCTTTCTTT.

This chain's CDR3 is CASSQLSDTQYF. The CDR3 DNA follows: TGTGCCAGCAGCCAATTGTCAGATACGCAGTATTTT. The genes are TRBV3-1 and TRBJ2-3; D uncertain. Deletions cut 2 bases from V and 4 bases from J, with 4 bases between. This CDR3 comprises 12 residues. Germline values: CDR1 LGHDT, CDR2 YNNKEL (reference sequence).

This clonotype came up a few times. As DNA, the CDR3 is TGTGCCAGCAGAGGGGACCAGCGGGGAGTGTACGAGCAGTACTTC. This encodes CASRGDQRGVYEQYF. J is TRBJ2-7 and V is TRBV27, with 7 bases identical to TRBD2. Germline lookup yields CDR1 MNHEY and CDR2 SMNVEV (reference sequence). The junction had 12 bases not matched to a gene; V was cut back by 6 bases and J by 4 bases. The CDR3 spans 15 residues.

This clonotype was detected only a few times. The chain uses TRBV20-1 and TRBJ1-1, with D tentatively TRBD1 (6 bases). Germline CDR1 is DFQATT and CDR2 is SNEGSKA (reference sequence). V was trimmed by 5 bases and J by 6 bases, leaving 10 bases between them. CDR3 length: 11 residues. The CDR3 loop reads CSAARGSEAFF. The CDR3 coding sequence is TGCAGTGCTGCCAGGGGTTCTGAAGCTTTCTTT.

The gene calls are TRBV15 and TRBJ2-5; no clear D. V was cut by 1 base and J by 4 bases, with 16 bases left in between. This CDR3 region has 16 residues. Germline V gene data show CDR1 as LNHNV and CDR2 as YYDKDF (reference sequence). For the CDR3, the DNA is TGTGCCACCAGCAGAGTTGGCAGCGTGTTGGGAGAGACCCAGTACTTC. Translating it yields CATSRVGSVLGETQYF.

This clonotype has more than one count but fewer than ten. V is TRBV12-3 or TRBV12-4 and J is TRBJ2-5; maybe TRBD1 (5 bases). Trimming stripped 6 bases from V and 5 bases from J, with 16 bases between. The CDR3 runs 14 residues. CDR3 amino acids: CASSPPFRGETQYF. In DNA form, the CDR3 reads TGTGCCAGCAGCCCCCCTTTTAGGGGTGAGACCCAGTACTTC.

This rearrangement joins TRBV7-2 to TRBJ1-1; 8 nucleotides match TRBD1. There are 14 residues in the CDR3. The V gene's germline CDR1 is SGHTA and CDR2 FQGNSA. Trimming took 3 bases from V and 3 from J; bases not matched to a gene: 3. The CDR3 spells CASSLDRDHTEAFF. The CDR3 DNA follows: TGTGCCAGCAGCTTGGACAGGGACCACACTGAAGCTTTCTTT.

The chain uses TRBV27 and TRBJ1-1; D gene ambiguous. The CDR3 loop spans 14 amino acids. V dropped 6 bases and J dropped 1 base, with 12 bases sitting between them. Germline values: CDR1 MNHEY, CDR2 SMNVEV (reference sequence). The CDR3 DNA is TGTGCCAGCAGGATTAGTCTGAGGAACACTGAAGCTTTCTTT. As protein: CASRISLRNTEAFF.

The V call is TRBV12-5, the J call TRBJ2-5; D not certain. The CDR3 is 13 residues long. V was clipped by 1 base and J by 7 bases, with 10 bases between them. Germline CDR1 and CDR2: LGHNT and FRNRAP. The CDR3 DNA follows: TGTGCTAGTGGTTTGGAGGACGGACGGACCCAGTACTTC. This gives the protein CASGLEDGRTQYF.

This rearrangement joins TRBV20-1 to TRBJ2-1; TRBD2 aligns across 10 bases. Germline loops: CDR1 DFQATT, CDR2 SNEGSKA (reference sequence). This CDR3 is built from 16 residues. V was pared by 2 bases and J by 2 bases, with 6 bases of the junction left unmatched. The CDR3 nucleotides read TGCAGTGCTAGATCAGTAGCGGGAGGCGCCTACAATGAGCAGTTCTTC. Its protein is CSARSVAGGAYNEQFF.

This clonotype was picked up a small number of times. CDR3 bases: TGCGCCAGCAGCCAAGAGCAGGGGCGCAGGGAGCAGTTCTTC. Translating gives CASSQEQGRREQFF. V is TRBV4-1 and J is TRBJ2-1, with a tentative D call TRBD1 (6 bases). The CDR3 runs to 14 residues. Germline V gene lookup returns CDR1 MGHRA and CDR2 YSYEKL. Trimming removed 0 bases at V and 10 bases at J, with 13 bases between.

This clonotype was seen a handful of times. The J gene is TRBJ2-5, the V gene TRBV29-1; D gene uncertain. Per germline, CDR1 SQVTM and CDR2 ANQGSEA. The CDR3 spans 10 residues. The CDR3 protein is CTVSQETQYF. DNA of the CDR3: TGCACGGTCAGCCAAGAGACCCAGTACTTC.

This chain links TRBV2 with TRBJ2-7, with 7 bases lining up with TRBD1. Per the germline V gene, CDR1 is SNHLY and CDR2 is FYNNEI. This CDR3 region has 13 residues. After removal of 6 bases from V and 5 bases from J, the junction contained 7 bases not matched to a gene. The CDR3: CASSEQGLNEQYF. In nucleotides, the CDR3 is TGTGCCAGCAGCGAACAGGGGTTGAACGAGCAGTACTTC.

This clonotype turned up a few times. J is TRBJ2-7 and V is TRBV6-1, with 8 bases that match TRBD2. V shed 6 bases and J 2 bases; nucleotides not matched to a gene: 12. CDR1 MNHNS and CDR2 SASEGT come from the germline V gene. This CDR3 has 16 residues. The CDR3 sequence: CASSSLPGLGPYEQYF. The CDR3, as DNA: TGTGCCAGCAGCTCACTTCCGGGACTAGGACCCTACGAGCAGTACTTC.

This clonotype was counted a few times. The chain employs TRBV12-3 or TRBV12-4 and TRBJ1-1; TRBD1 agrees at 7 bases. The CDR3 contains 16 residues. With 5 bases clipped from V and 0 bases from J, the junction kept 9 bases outside the gene matches. In DNA, the CDR3 is TGTGCCAGCAGTCCGGGACAGCGAGATTTGAACACTGAAGCTTTCTTT. Translated, it gives CASSPGQRDLNTEAFF.